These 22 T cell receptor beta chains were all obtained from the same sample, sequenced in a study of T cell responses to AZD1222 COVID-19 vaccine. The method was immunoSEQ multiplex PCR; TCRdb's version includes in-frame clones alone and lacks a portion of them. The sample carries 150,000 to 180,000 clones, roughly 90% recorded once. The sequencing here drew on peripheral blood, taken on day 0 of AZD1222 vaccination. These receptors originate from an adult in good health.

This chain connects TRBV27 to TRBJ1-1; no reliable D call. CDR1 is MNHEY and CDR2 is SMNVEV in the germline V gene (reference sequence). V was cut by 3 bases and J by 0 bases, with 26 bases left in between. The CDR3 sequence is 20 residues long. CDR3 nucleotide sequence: TGTGCCAGCAGTTTGGCCCACCTCGGTCCCCTGAACAAAATGAACACTGAAGCTTTCTTT. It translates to CASSLAHLGPLNKMNTEAFF.

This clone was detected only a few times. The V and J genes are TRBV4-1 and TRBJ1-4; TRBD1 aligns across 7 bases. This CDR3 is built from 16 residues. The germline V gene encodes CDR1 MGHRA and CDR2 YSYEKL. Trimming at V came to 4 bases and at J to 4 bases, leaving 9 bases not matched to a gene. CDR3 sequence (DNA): TGCGCCAGCAGCCCCCTTTGGGGACAGAGTAATGAAAAACTGTTTTTT. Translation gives CASSPLWGQSNEKLFF.

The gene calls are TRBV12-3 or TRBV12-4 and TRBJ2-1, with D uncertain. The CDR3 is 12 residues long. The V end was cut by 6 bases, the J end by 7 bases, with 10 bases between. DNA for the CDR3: TGTGCCAGCAGCCCTTATGGGAATGAGCAGTTCTTC. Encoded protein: CASSPYGNEQFF.

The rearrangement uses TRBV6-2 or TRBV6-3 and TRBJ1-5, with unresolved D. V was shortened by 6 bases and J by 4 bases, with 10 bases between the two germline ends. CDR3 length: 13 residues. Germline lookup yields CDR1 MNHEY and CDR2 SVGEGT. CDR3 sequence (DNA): TGTGCCAGCAGCCCCTGGGCGAATCAGCCCCAGCATTTT. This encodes CASSPWANQPQHF.

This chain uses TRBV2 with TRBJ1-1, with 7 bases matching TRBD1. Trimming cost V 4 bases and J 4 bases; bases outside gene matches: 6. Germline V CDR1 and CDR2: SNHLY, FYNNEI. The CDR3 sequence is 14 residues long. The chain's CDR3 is CASSARQGPTEAFF. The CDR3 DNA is TGTGCCAGCAGTGCCCGACAGGGTCCCACTGAAGCTTTCTTT.

CDR3 sequence (DNA): TGTGCCAGTAGACGGGACAGGCTCTCGAACACTGAAGCTTTCTTT. Translating gives CASRRDRLSNTEAFF. The chain employs TRBV19 and TRBJ1-1, with 8 bases aligning to TRBD1. Germline CDR1 reads LNHDA; CDR2 reads SQIVND (reference sequence). V shed 6 bases, J shed 1 base, and the junction held 7 bases outside the gene matches. The CDR3 is 15 residues long.

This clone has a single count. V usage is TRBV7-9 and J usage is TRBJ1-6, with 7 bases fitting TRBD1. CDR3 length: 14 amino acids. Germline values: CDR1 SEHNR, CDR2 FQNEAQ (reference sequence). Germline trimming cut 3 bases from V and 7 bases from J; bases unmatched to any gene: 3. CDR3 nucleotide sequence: TGTGCCAGCAGCTTCGGACAGGAAAATTCACCCCTCCACTTT. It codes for CASSFGQENSPLHF.

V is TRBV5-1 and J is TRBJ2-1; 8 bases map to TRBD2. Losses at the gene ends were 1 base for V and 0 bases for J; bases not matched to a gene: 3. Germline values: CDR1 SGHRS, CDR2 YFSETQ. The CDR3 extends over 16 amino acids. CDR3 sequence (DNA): TGCGCCAGCAGCTTGTTCGGGGGGGTCTCCTACAATGAGCAGTTCTTC. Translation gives CASSLFGGVSYNEQFF.

The CDR3 sequence: CASSPQVSSYNEQFF. CDR3 sequence (DNA): TGTGCCAGCTCACCACAGGTGAGCTCCTACAATGAGCAGTTCTTC. This chain connects TRBV18 to TRBJ2-1; D gene unclear. The CDR3 contains 15 residues. CDR1 KGHSH and CDR2 LQKENI come from the germline V gene. V lost 1 base and J lost 0, with 7 bases in between. The entire variable domain, with the rest obtained from reference TRBV18 and TRBJ2-1, is as follows: NAGVMQNPRHLVRRRGQEARLRCSPMKGHSHVYWYRQLPEEGLKFMVYLQKENIIDESGMPKERFSAEFPKEGPSILRIQQVVRGDSAAYFCASSPQVSSYNEQFFGPGTRLTVL.

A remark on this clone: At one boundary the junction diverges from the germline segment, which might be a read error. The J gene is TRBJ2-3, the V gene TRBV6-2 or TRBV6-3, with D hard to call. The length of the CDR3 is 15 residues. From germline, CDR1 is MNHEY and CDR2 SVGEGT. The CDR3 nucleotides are TGTGTCAGCAGTTACTGGGCGCCAGTCTCAGATACGCAGTATTTT. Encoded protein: CVSSYWAPVSDTQYF.

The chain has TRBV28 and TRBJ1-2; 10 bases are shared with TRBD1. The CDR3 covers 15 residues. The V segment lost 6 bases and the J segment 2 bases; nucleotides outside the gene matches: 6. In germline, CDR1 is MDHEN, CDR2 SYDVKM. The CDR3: CASSFWTGGNYGYTF. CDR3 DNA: TGTGCCAGCAGCTTCTGGACAGGGGGGAACTATGGCTACACCTTC.

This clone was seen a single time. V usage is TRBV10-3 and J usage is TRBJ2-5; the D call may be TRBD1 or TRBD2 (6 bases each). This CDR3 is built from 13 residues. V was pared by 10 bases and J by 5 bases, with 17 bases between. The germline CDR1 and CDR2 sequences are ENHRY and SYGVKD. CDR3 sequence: CATLDSGRETQYF. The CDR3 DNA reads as TGTGCCACCCTGGACAGTGGGAGGGAGACCCAGTACTTC.

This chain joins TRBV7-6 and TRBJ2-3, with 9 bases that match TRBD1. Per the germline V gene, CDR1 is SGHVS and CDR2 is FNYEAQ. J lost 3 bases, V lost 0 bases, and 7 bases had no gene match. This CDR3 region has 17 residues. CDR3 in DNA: TGTGCCAGCAGCTTAGCGGGCTGGGACAGGGTGACAGATACGCAGTATTTT. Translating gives CASSLAGWDRVTDTQYF.

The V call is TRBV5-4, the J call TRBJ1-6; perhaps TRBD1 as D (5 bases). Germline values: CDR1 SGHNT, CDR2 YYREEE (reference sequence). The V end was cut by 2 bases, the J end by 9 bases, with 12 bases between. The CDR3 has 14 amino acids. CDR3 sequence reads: CASSLRQTVSPLHF. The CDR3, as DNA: TGTGCCAGCAGCTTAAGGCAGACAGTTTCACCCCTCCACTTT.

The CDR3 loop reads CASSFSGQGWDYGYTF. The DNA of the CDR3 is TGTGCCAGCAGCTTCTCCGGGCAGGGCTGGGACTATGGCTACACCTTC. The rearrangement links TRBV5-6 to TRBJ1-2, with a weak D call TRBD1 (5 bases). V was pared by 2 bases and J by 3 bases, with 17 bases between. The germline V gene encodes CDR1 SGHDT and CDR2 YYEEEE. The CDR3 consists of 16 residues.

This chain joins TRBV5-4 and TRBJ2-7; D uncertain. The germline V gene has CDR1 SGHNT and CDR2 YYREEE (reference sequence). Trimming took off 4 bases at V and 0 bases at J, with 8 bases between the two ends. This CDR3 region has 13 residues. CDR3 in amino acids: CASSPDISYEQYF. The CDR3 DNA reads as TGTGCCAGCAGCCCAGACATCTCCTACGAGCAGTACTTC. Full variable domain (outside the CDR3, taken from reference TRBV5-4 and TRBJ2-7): ETGVTQSPTHLIKTRGQQVTLRCSSQSGHNTVSWYQQALGQGPQFIFQYYREEENGRGNFPPRFSGLQFPNYSSELNVNALELDDSALYLCASSPDISYEQYFGPGTRLTVT.

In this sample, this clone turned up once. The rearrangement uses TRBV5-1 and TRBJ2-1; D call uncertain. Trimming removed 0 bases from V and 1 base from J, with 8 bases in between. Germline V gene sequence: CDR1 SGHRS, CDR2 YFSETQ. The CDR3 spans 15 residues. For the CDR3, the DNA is TGCGCCAGCAGCTTGGACGGCAGATCCTACAATGAGCAGTTCTTC. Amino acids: CASSLDGRSYNEQFF.

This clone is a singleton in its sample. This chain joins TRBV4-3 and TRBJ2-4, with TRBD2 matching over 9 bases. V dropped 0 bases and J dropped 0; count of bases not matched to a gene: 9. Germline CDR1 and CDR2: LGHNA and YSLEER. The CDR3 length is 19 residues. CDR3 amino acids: CASSQETAGGPLAKNIQYF. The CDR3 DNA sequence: TGCGCCAGCAGCCAAGAAACCGCGGGGGGGCCTCTAGCCAAAAACATTCAGTACTTC.

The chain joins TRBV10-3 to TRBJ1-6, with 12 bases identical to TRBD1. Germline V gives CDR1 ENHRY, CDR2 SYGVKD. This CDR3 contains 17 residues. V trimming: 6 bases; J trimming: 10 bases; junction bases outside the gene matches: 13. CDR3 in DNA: TGTGCCATCAGCGGGACAGGGGGCGCGGGGAGAGAATCACCCCTCCACTTT. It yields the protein CAISGTGGAGRESPLHF.

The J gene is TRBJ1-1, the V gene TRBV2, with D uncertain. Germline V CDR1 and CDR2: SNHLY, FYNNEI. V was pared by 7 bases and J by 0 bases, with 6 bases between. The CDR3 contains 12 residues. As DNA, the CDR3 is TGTGCCAGCACAACGGTGAACACTGAAGCTTTCTTT. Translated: CASTTVNTEAFF.

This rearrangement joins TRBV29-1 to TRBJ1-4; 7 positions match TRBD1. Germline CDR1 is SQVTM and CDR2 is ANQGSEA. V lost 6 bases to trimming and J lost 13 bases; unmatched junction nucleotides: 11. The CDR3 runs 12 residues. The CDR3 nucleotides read TGCAGCGTGTCCCGGGACAGAGGTGTACTGTTTTTT. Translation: CSVSRDRGVLFF.

The DNA of the CDR3 is TGTGCCAGCAGTGAAGCAGGGACTTCACCCCTCCACTTT. It translates to CASSEAGTSPLHF. This rearrangement joins TRBV2 to TRBJ1-6, with a tentative D call TRBD1 (5 bases). This CDR3 spans 13 amino acids. V lost 0 bases, J lost 9 bases, and 6 bases lay in between. Germline V gives CDR1 SNHLY, CDR2 FYNNEI.